This T cell receptor beta chain was observed in a study of cytomegalovirus exposure and HLA in healthy donors. The study, taken as a whole, reports: A few of the chains that were CMV-associated were confirmed in vitro to be specific for CMV antigens.

As to this clone: Its cognate antigen is unknown.

J was trimmed by 5 bases and V by 5 bases; bases with no gene match: 15. CDR3 length equals 16 residues. From germline, CDR1 is SGHVS and CDR2 FQNEAQ. The primer mix had 60 Vbeta and 13 Jbeta primers. Repertoires were generated with immunoSEQ multiplex PCR, while TCRdb's copy carries only in-frame clones and drops some. The sample lists around 120,000 clones; roughly 84% were seen once. The chain links TRBV7-8 to TRBJ2-7; 7 bases match TRBD1. This receptor was identified in a boy aged 10-17 years in good health and CMV-seronegative. The sequencing sample was made of PBMCs. The CDR3 protein is CASSRPRQGIGNEQYF. The CDR3 nucleotides are TGTGCCAGCAGCCGACCGCGACAGGGTATCGGCAACGAGCAGTACTTC.